This TCR beta chain comes out of a study of T cell responses to AZD1222 COVID-19 vaccine. General observations from the study: Donors were chiefly white British, with a greater number of females, and clonal diversity was perhaps underestimated. Spike-specific TCR repertoires showed rising breadth and depth after two AZD1222 doses.

Turning to this clone: Its target is unknown.

Clones were read by immunoSEQ multiplex PCR, and TCRdb kept only the in-frame ones, dropping some. The sample holds 110,000 to 150,000 clones, 90% to 95% seen once. This sequence originates from an adult who had recovered from COVID-19. Here the sequenced sample was peripheral blood, taken after recovery from COVID-19.

This CDR3 is CASSEVGGPYEDEQFF. The CDR3 coding sequence is TGTGCCAGCAGTGAAGTTGGGGGGCCGTATGAGGATGAGCAGTTCTTC. The chain joins TRBV6-1 to TRBJ2-1; D may correspond to TRBD1 or TRBD2 (6 bases each). V was shortened by 1 base and J by 8 bases, with 18 bases between the two germline ends. The germline V gene encodes CDR1 MNHNS and CDR2 SASEGT. The CDR3 has 16 amino acids.